This TCR beta chain originates from a study of regulatory T cells in long-lasting Graves disease. As for time point: persistent/refractory GD, antithyroid drugs over 5 years with positive TRAb. Extracted PBMC RNA gave rise to the TCR library. Into tubes containing EDTA, approximately 9.4 milliliters of peripheral blood were drawn. This clonotype has ten or more counts. Assembly of TCR beta libraries relied on iRepertoire HTBI primers together with Arm-PCR of CDR3 regions. TCRdb re-derived calls from the multiplex PCR reads in MiXCR, one entry per CDR3 protein. The sample yields roughly 450,000 distinct CDR3 sequences, less than 25% seen once. Per germline, CDR1 SGHVS and CDR2 FQNEAQ. This CDR3 has 11 residues. V dropped 5 bases and J dropped 3 bases, with 4 bases sitting between them.

The sequencing used peripheral blood mononuclear cells (PBMCs), collected when the disease was refractory, from a patient treated with antithyroid drugs. The sequence derives from a female donor with Graves disease. The chain recombines TRBV7-8 with TRBJ2-5; D call uncertain. CDR3 protein: CASSMKETQYF. CDR3 coding DNA: TGTGCCAGCAGCATGAAAGAGACCCAGTACTTC.